This T cell receptor beta chain was sequenced during a study of PD-1 blockade in classical Hodgkin lymphoma (dated by TCRdb to between 2020 and 2021). A note on the overall study: The study used CyTOF and TCR beta sequencing to define a peripheral blood immune signature of response to PD-1 blockade in classical Hodgkin lymphoma. The research as a whole found: Baseline TCR diversity was reported to be lower in newly diagnosed patients than in healthy donors, and even lower in relapsed/refractory patients. The study was restricted to a single clinical trial cohort, and the causes of repertoire differences, possibly disease activity or prior therapy, were left undefined.

The Qiagen DNeasy kit was used to extract genomic DNA both from unsorted PBMCs and from the negatively selected CD4+ and CD8+ fractions. TCR beta CDR3 regions were subjected to amplification by immunoSEQ multiplex PCR with primers that anneal to V and J segments. A synthetic immune receptor repertoire was used to minimize amplification bias, and any residual bias was removed computationally once sequencing was done. From the authors' description of their analysis: Repertoire diversity was quantified as the Shannon entropy index using custom Python scripts. Unsorted, CD4+ and CD8+ repertoires were examined separately, except in combined analyses, for which CD4+ and CD8+ sequences were merged in silico. Held by TCRdb, this immuneACCESS table contains in-frame sequences only and omits some clones. Under half of the omission traces to an unresolved V gene where checked; the cause of the rest is unknown. V and J calls and clone size are as listed in that table; D and trimming were resolved from the DNA. The sample table records roughly 20,000 clones; more than 85% of these occur just once. The ten biggest clones cover over 0.35% of the sample.

Turning to this clone: It lacks a known antigen. Base qualities are not provided; no much larger clone lies one nucleotide away.

Reading the germline V gene gives CDR1 MNHNS and CDR2 SASEGT. V and J are trimmed by 5 bases and 4 bases, and the gene matches miss 3 bases of the junction. The CDR3 contains 15 residues, cysteine and phenylalanine counted. The entry retains the CDR3 DNA only, 45 bases that are in frame from base 1. The label giving this sample's time point can be read as: newly diagnosed, previously untreated cHL patient sample. Magnetic negative selection with a Miltenyi CD4+ T cell isolation kit was used to purify CD4+ T cells from thawed PBMCs. As a comparison group for the relapsed/refractory trial patients, PBMCs were sequenced from patients with newly diagnosed, previously untreated classical Hodgkin lymphoma. After peripheral blood was drawn into 8 mL Vacutainer Cell Preparation Tubes, PBMCs were isolated by centrifugation and then cryopreserved. Purified CD4+ and CD8+ fractions were prepared only for cases in which an additional PBMC sample was available. On LS columns in a quadroMACS separator, the magnetically labelled cells were depleted, and the flow-through was collected as the purified fraction.

The rearranged chain carries TRBV6-1 and TRBJ2-1, with 12 middle bases fitting TRBD2. Sequencing input: CD4+ T cells from blood. The receptor's source is a human donor with classical Hodgkin lymphoma. The base sequence is TGTGCCAGCAGTAGGACTAGCGGGGATTACAATGAGCAGTTCTTC. The resulting protein is CASSRTSGDYNEQFF.